This entry lists 5 T cell receptor beta chains sequenced from one sample in a study of TIL therapy for anti-PD-1-resistant metastatic lung cancer. Described time point: pre-treatment sample, taken before nivolumab and TIL therapy. Tumor tissue came from excised metastases, mostly pleural nodules or supraclavicular lymph nodes. The libraries were made with immunoSEQ v3. Using immunoSEQ multiplex PCR, the repertoire was profiled, and TCRdb retains in-frame clones only, with some absent. The repertoire includes roughly 26,000 clones, roughly 72% of them detected once, and around 6.9% sits in the top ten. The sample was tumor tissue, taken at baseline. The receptors stem from a person between 25 and 80 years old with non-small cell lung cancer.

This chain joins TRBV9 and TRBJ2-5; 8 positions agree with TRBD2. CDR1 and CDR2 (germline): SGDLS, YYNGEE. Trimming removed 4 bases from V and 5 bases from J; junction bases left unmatched: 13. The CDR3 spans 16 residues. For the CDR3, the DNA is TGTGCCAGCAGCCCATACCGGGGGGGGGTTCTGGAGACCCAGTACTTC. Its translation: CASSPYRGGVLETQYF.

The chain is built from TRBV6-1 and TRBJ2-7; D remains ambiguous. CDR3 length: 11 amino acids. V lost 2 bases and J lost 7, with 6 bases in between. Germline CDR1 is MNHNS and CDR2 is SASEGT. The CDR3 nucleotides are TGTGCCAGCAGTGAACTGGGGGAGCAGTACTTC. This encodes CASSELGEQYF.

This clone came up once. V is TRBV7-2 and J is TRBJ2-5; TRBD2 agrees at 12 bases. CDR3 size: 17 residues. Germline trimming cut 5 bases from V and 6 bases from J; bases unmatched to any gene: 13. Germline-derived CDR1 and CDR2 are SGHTA and FQGNSA. The CDR3 here is CASSAWTSGASWQTQYF. CDR3 nucleotides: TGTGCCAGCAGCGCCTGGACTAGCGGGGCATCGTGGCAGACCCAGTACTTC.

The chain has TRBV29-1 and TRBJ2-5, with D perhaps being TRBD1 or TRBD2 (6 bases each). V lost 4 bases to trimming and J lost 5 bases, with 23 bases between them. This CDR3 spans 16 amino acids. Per germline, CDR1 SQVTM and CDR2 ANQGSEA. CDR3 sequence reads: CSVVLFGGTPGETQYF. Written as DNA, the CDR3 is TGCAGCGTTGTGTTGTTCGGCGGGACACCGGGGGAGACCCAGTACTTC.

The chain combines TRBV27 with TRBJ2-7, with D maybe TRBD1 (5 bases). This CDR3 has 13 residues. Germline V gives CDR1 MNHEY, CDR2 SMNVEV (reference sequence). Trimming took 6 bases from V and 5 from J, leaving 14 bases between them. The CDR3 protein is CASSYTRVDEQYF. CDR3 coding DNA: TGTGCCAGCAGCTACACCAGGGTGGACGAGCAGTACTTC.